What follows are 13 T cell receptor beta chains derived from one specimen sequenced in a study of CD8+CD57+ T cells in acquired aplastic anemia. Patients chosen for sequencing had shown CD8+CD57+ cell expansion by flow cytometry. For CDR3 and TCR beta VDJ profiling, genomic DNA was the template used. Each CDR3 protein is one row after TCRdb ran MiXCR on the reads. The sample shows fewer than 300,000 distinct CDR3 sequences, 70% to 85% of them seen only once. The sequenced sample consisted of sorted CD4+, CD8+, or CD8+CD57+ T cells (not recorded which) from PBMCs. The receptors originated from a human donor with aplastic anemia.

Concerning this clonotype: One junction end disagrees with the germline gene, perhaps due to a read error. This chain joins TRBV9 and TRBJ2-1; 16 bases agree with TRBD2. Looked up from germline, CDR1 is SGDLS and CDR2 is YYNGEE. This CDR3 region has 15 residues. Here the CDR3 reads CASSVSPGLAGGLTF. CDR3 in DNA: TGTGCCAGCAGCGTCTCCCCGGGACTAGCGGGAGGGCTTACCTTC. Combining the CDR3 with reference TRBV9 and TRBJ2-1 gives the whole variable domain DSGVTQTPKHLITATGQRVTLRCSPRSGDLSVYWYQQSLDQGLQFLIQYYNGEERAKGNILERFSAQQFPDLHSELNLSSLELGDSALYFCASSVSPGLAGGLTFGPGTRLTVL.

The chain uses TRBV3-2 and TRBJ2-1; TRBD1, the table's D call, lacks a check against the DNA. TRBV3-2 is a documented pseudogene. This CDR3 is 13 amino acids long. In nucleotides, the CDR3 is TGTGCCAGCAGCCTCTGGGGGATCCATGAGCAGTTCTTC. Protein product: CASSLWGIHEQFF.

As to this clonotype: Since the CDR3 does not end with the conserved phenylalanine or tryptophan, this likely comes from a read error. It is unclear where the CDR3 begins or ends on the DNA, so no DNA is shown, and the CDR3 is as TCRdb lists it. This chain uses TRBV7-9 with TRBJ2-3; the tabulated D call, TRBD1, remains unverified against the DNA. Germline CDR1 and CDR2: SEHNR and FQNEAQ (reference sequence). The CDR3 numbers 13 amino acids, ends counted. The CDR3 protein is CASRDVPGDLLYL.

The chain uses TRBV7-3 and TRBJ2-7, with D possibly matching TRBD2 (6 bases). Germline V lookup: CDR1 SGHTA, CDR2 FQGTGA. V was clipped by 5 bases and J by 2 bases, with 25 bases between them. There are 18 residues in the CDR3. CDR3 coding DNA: TGTGCCAGCAGCCCTCATCCGGACGGGGGAGCCCTCCCCTACGAGCAGTACGTC. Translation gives CASSPHPDGGALPYEQYV.

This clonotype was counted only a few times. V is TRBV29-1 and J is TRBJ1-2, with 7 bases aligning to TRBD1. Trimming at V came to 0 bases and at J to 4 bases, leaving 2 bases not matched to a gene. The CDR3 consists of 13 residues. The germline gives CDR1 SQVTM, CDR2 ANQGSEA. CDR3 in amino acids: CSVEEAGGYGYTF. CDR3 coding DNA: TGCAGCGTTGAAGAGGCAGGGGGCTATGGCTACACCTTC. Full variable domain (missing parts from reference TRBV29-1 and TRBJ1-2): SAVISQKPSRDICQRGTSLTIQCQVDSQVTMMFWYRQQPGQSLTLIATANQGSEATYESGFVIDKFPISRPNLTFSTLTVSNMSPEDSSIYLCSVEEAGGYGYTFGSGTRLTVV.

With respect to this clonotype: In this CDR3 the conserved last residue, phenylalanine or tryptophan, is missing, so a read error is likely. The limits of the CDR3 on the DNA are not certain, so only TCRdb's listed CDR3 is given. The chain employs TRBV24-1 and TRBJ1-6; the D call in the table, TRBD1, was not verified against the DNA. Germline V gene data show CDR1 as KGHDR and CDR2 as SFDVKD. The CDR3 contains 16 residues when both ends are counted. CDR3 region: CATSDLSGEAGSLFFV.

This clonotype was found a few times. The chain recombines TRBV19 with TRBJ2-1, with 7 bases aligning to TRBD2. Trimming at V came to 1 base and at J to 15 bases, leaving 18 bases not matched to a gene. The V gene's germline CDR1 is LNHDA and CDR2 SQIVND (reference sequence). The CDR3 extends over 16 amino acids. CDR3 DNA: TGTGCCAGTAGTATAGCTAGCGGAACCTATAATGAGCAGTTGTTCTTC. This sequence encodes CASSIASGTYNEQLFF.

The CDR3 loop reads CASSIYRPQGLDGNTIYF. The CDR3 nucleotides read TGTGCCAGCAGCATATATAGGCCACAGGGTCTCGATGGAAACACCATATATTTT. V usage is TRBV11-1 and J usage is TRBJ1-3; D is perhaps TRBD1 (6 bases). The germline CDR1 and CDR2 sequences are SGHAT and FQDESV (reference sequence). This CDR3 contains 18 residues. V was shortened by 5 bases and J by 3 bases, with 23 bases between the two germline ends. The full variable domain, completed using reference TRBV11-1 and TRBJ1-3, is EAEVAQSPRYKITEKSQAVAFWCDPISGHATLYWYRQILGQGPELLVQFQDESVVDDSQLPKDRFSAERLKGVDSTLKIQPAELGDSAMYLCASSIYRPQGLDGNTIYFGEGSWLTVV.

The CDR3 region has the DNA TGTGCCGGCCGCTTGACAGGGGAGACCCAGTACTTC. Its protein product is CAGRLTGETQYF. The gene calls are TRBV5-4 and TRBJ2-5, with 7 bases matching TRBD1. The CDR3 is 12 residues long. J gave up 5 bases and V 10 bases, and 8 bases lay outside the gene matches. The germline CDR1 and CDR2 sequences are SGHNT and YYREEE (reference sequence). The full variable domain, with the rest looked up from reference TRBV5-4 and TRBJ2-5, is ETGVTQSPTHLIKTRGQQVTLRCSSQSGHNTVSWYQQALGQGPQFIFQYYREEENGRGNFPPRFSGLQFPNYSSELNVNALELDDSALYLCAGRLTGETQYFGPGTRLLVL.

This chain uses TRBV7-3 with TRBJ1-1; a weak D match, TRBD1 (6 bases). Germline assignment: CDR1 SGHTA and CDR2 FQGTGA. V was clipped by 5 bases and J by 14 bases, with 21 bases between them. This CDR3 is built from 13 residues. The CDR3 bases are TGTGCCAGCAGCACGGACAGCAGCACTGAGGCGTTCTTT. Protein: CASSTDSSTEAFF.

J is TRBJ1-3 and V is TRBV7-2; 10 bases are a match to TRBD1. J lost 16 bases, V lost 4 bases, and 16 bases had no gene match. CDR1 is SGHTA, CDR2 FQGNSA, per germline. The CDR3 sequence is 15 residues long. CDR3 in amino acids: CASSSDRGLAPLHYF. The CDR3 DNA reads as TGTGCCAGCAGCTCTGACAGGGGGCTAGCACCCCTCCACTATTTT. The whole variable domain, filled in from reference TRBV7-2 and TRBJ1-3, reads GAGVSQSPSNKVTEKGKDVELRCDPISGHTALYWYRQSLGQGLEFLIYFQGNSAPDKSGLPSDRFSAERTGGSVSTLTIQRTQQEDSAVYLCASSSDRGLAPLHYFGEGSWLTVV.

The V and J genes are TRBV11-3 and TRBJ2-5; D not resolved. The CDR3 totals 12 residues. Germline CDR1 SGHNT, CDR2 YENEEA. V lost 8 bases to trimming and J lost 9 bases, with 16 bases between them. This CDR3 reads CASHLALEAQYF. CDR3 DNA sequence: TGTGCCAGCCACTTAGCTCTGGAAGCCCAGTACTTC.

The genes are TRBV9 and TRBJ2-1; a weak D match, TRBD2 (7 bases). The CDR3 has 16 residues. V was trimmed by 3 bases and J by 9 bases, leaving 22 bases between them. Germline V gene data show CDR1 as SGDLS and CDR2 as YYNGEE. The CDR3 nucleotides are TGTGCCAGCAGCGGGGGGGGCGGAGGCGGTCAGGCTGAGCAGTTCTTC. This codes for CASSGGGGGGQAEQFF.